This T cell receptor (beta chain) was captured by sequencing in a study of beta chain features in type 1 diabetes. In the study overall: The patient and healthy donor groups were comparable for age, gender and cell yields. Study-level findings and limits: Moderate yet significant TCRB CDR3 shortening was seen in Type 1 diabetes patients in all four CD4+ subsets.

Expressed TCRB transcripts got sequenced, as all isolated RNA was reverse transcribed. Libraries were prepared by immunoSEQ multiplex PCR; TCRdb keeps only in-frame clonotypes and omits some of them. The sample shows about 700,000 clones, about an eighth of them seen only once. On this clone: The antigen is not known.

Germline assignment: CDR1 MNHEY and CDR2 SVGAGI. Trimming shortened V by 2 bases and J by 0 bases, and 11 bases separated the two germline ends. This CDR3 is 15 amino acids long. This sequence originates from a man aged 18 to 30 with type 1 diabetes. The J gene is TRBJ2-7, the V gene TRBV6-5; D gene ambiguous. The sample was naive CD4+ T cells from blood. CDR3 residues: CASSYSPLSSYEQYF. In DNA form, the CDR3 reads TGTGCCAGCAGTTACAGTCCGTTAAGCTCCTACGAGCAGTACTTC.